This T cell receptor beta chain was profiled in a study of shared clonotypes between healthy human individuals. Study-wide context: CD8 memory received one plate per donor, CD8 naive two, CD4 memory three and CD4 naive three.

Naive-designated CD8 cells lacked CD45RO, were positively enriched for CCR7, and omitted terminally differentiated effector memory CD45RA+ cells. The donors were adults (healthy and HIV-negative) with no recent acute infections or vaccinations. Nashville, Tennessee was home to all donors, each a Caucasian adult. The V end was cut by 2 bases, the J end by 4 bases, with 9 bases between. The CDR3 sequence is 14 residues long. Germline lookup yields CDR1 LNHNV and CDR2 YYDKDF (reference sequence). Each PCR replicate from the sorted subsets contained 150 to 200 ng DNA, which is some 32,000 T cell genomes. Profiled with immunoSEQ multiplex PCR; TCRdb holds only in-frame clones, not every one. The sample carries some 740,000 clones, nearly 95% recorded once.

Sequenced: naive CD8+ T cells sorted from blood. The gene calls are TRBV15 and TRBJ2-1; D gene uncertain. This sequence was found in a man aged 30 to 39 in good health. The CDR3 DNA is TGTGCCACCAGCAGAAAAGGGAAGTACAATGAGCAGTTCTTC. Its protein product is CATSRKGKYNEQFF. Combining the CDR3 with reference TRBV15 and TRBJ2-1 gives the whole variable domain DAMVIQNPRYQVTQFGKPVTLSCSQTLNHNVMYWYQQKSSQAPKLLFHYYDKDFNNEADTPDNFQSRRPNTSFCFLDIRSPGLGDTAMYLCATSRKGKYNEQFFGPGTRLTVL.